This T cell receptor beta chain stems from a study of T cell changes during pregnancy in multiple sclerosis. Assay: immunoSEQ multiplex PCR; the TCRdb copy retains only in-frame clones and omits some. Of approximately 33,000 clones listed, around 90% were seen once; the top ten hold under 0.55%. This sample comprised CD4+ T cells from peripheral blood mononuclear cells, obtained after pregnancy. This clonotype originated in a female donor with multiple sclerosis, enrolled in a pregnancy study.

The CDR3 loop reads CASSSSSTSGGTGELFF. CDR3 nucleotides: TGTGCCAGCAGCTCTTCCTCGACTAGCGGGGGTACCGGGGAGCTGTTTTTT. The rearrangement uses TRBV7-3 and TRBJ2-2; 12 nucleotides align to TRBD2. CDR3 size: 17 residues. The germline CDR1 and CDR2 sequences are SGHTA and FQGTGA. With 4 bases clipped from V and 5 bases from J, the junction kept 8 bases outside the gene matches. Full variable domain (missing parts from reference TRBV7-3 and TRBJ2-2): GAGVSQTPSNKVTEKGKYVELRCDPISGHTALYWYRQSLGQGPEFLIYFQGTGAADDSGLPNDRFFAVRPEGSVSTLKIQRTERGDSAVYLCASSSSSTSGGTGELFFGEGSRLTVL.